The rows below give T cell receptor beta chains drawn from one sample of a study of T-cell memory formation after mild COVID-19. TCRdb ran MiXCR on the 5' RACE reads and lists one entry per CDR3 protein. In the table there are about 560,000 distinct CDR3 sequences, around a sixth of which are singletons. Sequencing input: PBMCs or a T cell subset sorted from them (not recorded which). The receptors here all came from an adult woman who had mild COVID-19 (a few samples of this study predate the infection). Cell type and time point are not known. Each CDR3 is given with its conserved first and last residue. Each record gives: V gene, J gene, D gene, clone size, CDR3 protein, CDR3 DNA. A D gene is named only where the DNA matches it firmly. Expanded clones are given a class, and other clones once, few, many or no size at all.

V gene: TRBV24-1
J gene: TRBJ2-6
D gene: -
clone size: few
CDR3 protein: CATSDYGDRGSGANVLTF
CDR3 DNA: TGTGCCACCAGTGATTACGGGGATAGGGGCTCTGGGGCCAACGTCCTGACTTTC

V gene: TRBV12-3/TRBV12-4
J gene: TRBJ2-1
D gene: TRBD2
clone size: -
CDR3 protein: CASSLTGTSEQFF
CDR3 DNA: TGTGCCAGCAGTTTGACAGGGACTAGCGAGCAGTTCTTC

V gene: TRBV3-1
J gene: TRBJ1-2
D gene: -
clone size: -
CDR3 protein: CASSLGKNYGYTF
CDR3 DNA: TGTGCCAGCAGCCTGGGGAAGAACTATGGCTACACCTTC

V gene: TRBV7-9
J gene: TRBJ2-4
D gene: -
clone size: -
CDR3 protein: CASSINSNLGLQYF
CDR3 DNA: TGTGCCAGCAGCATTAATTCAAATTTAGGTCTTCAGTACTTC

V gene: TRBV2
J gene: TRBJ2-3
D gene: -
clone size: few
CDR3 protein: CASSWTRARDTQYF
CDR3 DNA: TGTGCCAGCAGTTGGACAAGGGCAAGAGATACGCAGTATTTT

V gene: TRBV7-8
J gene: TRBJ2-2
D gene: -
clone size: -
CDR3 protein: CASSLGRVAGNTGELFF
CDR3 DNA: TGTGCCAGCAGCTTAGGACGGGTAGCTGGGAACACCGGGGAGCTGTTTTTT

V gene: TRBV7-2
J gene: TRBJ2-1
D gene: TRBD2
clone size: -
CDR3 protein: CASSPHGWTSFNEQFF
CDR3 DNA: TGTGCCAGCAGCCCCCACGGGTGGACTAGCTTCAATGAGCAGTTCTTC

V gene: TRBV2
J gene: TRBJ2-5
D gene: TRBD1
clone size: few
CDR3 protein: CASRERTGGIGTQYF
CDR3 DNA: TGTGCCAGCAGGGAACGCACAGGGGGTATCGGGACCCAGTACTTC

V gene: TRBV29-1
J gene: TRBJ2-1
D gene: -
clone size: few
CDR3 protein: CSVEDLGTRHGEQFF
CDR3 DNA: TGCAGCGTTGAAGATCTAGGTACTAGGCACGGTGAGCAGTTCTTC

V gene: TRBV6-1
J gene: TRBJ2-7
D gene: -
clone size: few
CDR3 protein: CASSDWAYEQYF
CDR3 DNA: TGTGCCAGCAGTGACTGGGCCTACGAGCAGTACTTC

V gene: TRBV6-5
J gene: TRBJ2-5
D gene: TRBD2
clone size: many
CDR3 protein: CASTETGGLTQYF
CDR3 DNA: TGTGCCAGCACCGAAACGGGGGGGCTCACCCAGTACTTC

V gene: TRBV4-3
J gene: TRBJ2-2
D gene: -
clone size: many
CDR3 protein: CASSLTTSPPGELFF
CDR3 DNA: TGCGCCAGCAGCCTCACGACTAGTCCCCCCGGGGAGCTGTTTTTT

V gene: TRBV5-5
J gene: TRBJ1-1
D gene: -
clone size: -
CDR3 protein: CASEGDTEAFF
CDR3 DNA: TGTGCCTCCGAGGGCGACACTGAAGCTTTCTTT

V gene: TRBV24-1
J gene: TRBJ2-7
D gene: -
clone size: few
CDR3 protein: CATSPVGGLDEQYF
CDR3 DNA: TGTGCCACCAGTCCAGTAGGGGGGCTCGACGAGCAGTACTTC

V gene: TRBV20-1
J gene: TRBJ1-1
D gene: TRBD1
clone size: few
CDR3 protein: CSAREVGQGAEAFF
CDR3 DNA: TGCAGTGCTAGAGAGGTGGGACAGGGGGCTGAAGCTTTCTTT

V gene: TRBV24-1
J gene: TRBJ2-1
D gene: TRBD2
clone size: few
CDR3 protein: CATGGLAGGSYNEQFF
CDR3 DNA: TGTGCCACAGGCGGACTAGCGGGAGGTTCCTACAATGAGCAGTTCTTC

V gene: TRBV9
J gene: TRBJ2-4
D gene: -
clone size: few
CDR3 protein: CASSVEGVPKNIQYF
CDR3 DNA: TGTGCCAGCAGCGTAGAGGGGGTGCCCAAAAACATTCAGTACTTC

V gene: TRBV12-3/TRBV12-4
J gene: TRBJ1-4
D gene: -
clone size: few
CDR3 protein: CASGWDEEKLFF
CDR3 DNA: TGTGCTTCAGGGTGGGATGAAGAAAAACTGTTTTTT

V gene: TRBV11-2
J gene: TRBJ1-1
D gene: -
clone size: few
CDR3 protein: CASSLVGGTTEAFF
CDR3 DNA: TGTGCCAGCAGCTTAGTTGGGGGGACGACTGAAGCTTTCTTT

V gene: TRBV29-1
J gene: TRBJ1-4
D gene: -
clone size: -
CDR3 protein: CSAHGGEKLFF
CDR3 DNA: TGCAGCGCTCACGGGGGTGAAAAACTGTTTTTT

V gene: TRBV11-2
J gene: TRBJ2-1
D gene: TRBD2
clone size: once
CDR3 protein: CASSLTSLHNEQFF
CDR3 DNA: TGTGCCAGCAGCCTGACTAGCCTCCACAATGAGCAGTTCTTC

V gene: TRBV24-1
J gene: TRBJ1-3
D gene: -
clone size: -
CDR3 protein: CATSTANTIYF
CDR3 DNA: TGTGCCACCAGTACGGCAAACACCATATATTTT

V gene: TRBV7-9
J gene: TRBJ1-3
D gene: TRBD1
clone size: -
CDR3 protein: CASSQWGTGSVGNTIYF
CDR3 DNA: TGTGCCAGCAGCCAGTGGGGGACAGGTTCCGTCGGAAACACCATATATTTT

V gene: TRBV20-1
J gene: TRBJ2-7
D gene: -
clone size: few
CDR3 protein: CSARRSLAYEQYF
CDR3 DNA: TGCAGTGCTCGGCGGTCCCTGGCCTACGAGCAGTACTTC

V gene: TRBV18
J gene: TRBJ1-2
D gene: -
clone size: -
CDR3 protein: CASSPVRDYGYTF
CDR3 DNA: TGTGCCAGCTCACCCGTTCGGGACTATGGCTACACCTTC